This T cell receptor (beta chain) was retrieved from a study of T cells after yellow fever vaccination. The ends lost 4 bases at V and 0 bases at J; junction bases unmatched: 3. The CDR3 contains 16 residues. In germline, CDR1 is ENHRY, CDR2 SYGVKD. In regard to this clonotype: Its antigen is currently unknown.

The 5'RACE template-switching step produced TCR cDNA and added a universal primer site and UMIs. TCRdb re-called the 5' RACE reads through MiXCR, storing one row per CDR3 protein. The sample has about 320,000 distinct CDR3 sequences; approximately 4% are singletons. Whole-study findings and limits: Only a small proportion of the clonotypes turned up in both the CD4 and the CD8 compartments, likely arising from convergent recombination. Abundant bulk-derived clonotypes could contaminate FACS-sorted repertoires.

This TCR was recovered from a man in his late teens or twenties who received the YFV17D yellow fever vaccine. Sample: PBMCs, taken 15 days after the yellow fever booster vaccination. The chain links TRBV10-3 to TRBJ2-6; TRBD1 aligns across 7 bases. The CDR3 region is CAISGTGHSGANVLTF. CDR3 coding DNA: TGTGCCATCAGTGGGACAGGACACTCTGGGGCCAACGTCCTGACTTTC.